One sample yielded the 14 T cell receptor beta chains listed below, sequenced in a study of blood T cell repertoires in COVID-19. The data were produced by immunoSEQ multiplex PCR, yet TCRdb's version contains in-frame clones alone and is incomplete. This table has 400,000 or so clones, roughly 86% appearing once. Sequencing input: peripheral blood. The receptor set was obtained from a human donor in a cohort sampled during active COVID-19.

The chain is built from TRBV11-2 and TRBJ1-5, with D tentatively TRBD1 (6 bases). Trimming removed 0 bases from V and 3 bases from J, with 12 bases in between. CDR1 and CDR2 (germline): SGHAT, FQNNGV. This CDR3 spans 16 amino acids. CDR3 in DNA: TGTGCCAGCAGCTTAGATGCCCCAGGGGTCAATCAGCCCCAGCATTTT. As protein: CASSLDAPGVNQPQHF.

J is TRBJ2-5 and V is TRBV5-1; 11 positions match TRBD2. The length of the CDR3 is 18 residues. Germline V CDR1 and CDR2: SGHRS, YFSETQ. Trimming took 6 bases from V and 5 from J; bases not matched to a gene: 18. This chain's CDR3 is CASKRAGTSGPKAETQYF. The CDR3 bases are TGCGCCAGCAAAAGGGCAGGGACTAGCGGCCCCAAAGCGGAGACCCAGTACTTC.

This clone is a singleton in its sample. The rearrangement links TRBV25-1 to TRBJ2-1; D is undetermined. Germline V gene lookup returns CDR1 MGHDK and CDR2 SYGVNS. The CDR3 has 14 amino acids. Trimming removed 3 bases from V and 4 bases from J, with 10 bases in between. DNA of the CDR3: TGTGCCAGCAGTGAGTTGTTCGGGTACAATGAGCAGTTCTTC. Translation gives CASSELFGYNEQFF.

V usage is TRBV27 and J usage is TRBJ2-7, with D uncertain. CDR1 is MNHEY and CDR2 is SMNVEV in the germline V gene (reference sequence). The CDR3 runs to 15 residues. Trimming stripped 2 bases from V and 4 bases from J, with 15 bases between. The CDR3 DNA sequence: TGTGCCAGCAGTTTAACCCCCTCCGGTGTGTACGAGCAGTACTTC. This sequence encodes CASSLTPSGVYEQYF.

The chain couples TRBV30 to TRBJ2-1; possible D gene TRBD1, 5 bases. In germline, CDR1 is GTSNPN, CDR2 SVGIG (reference sequence). CDR3 length: 19 amino acids. Trimming took 4 bases from V and 13 from J, leaving 38 bases between them. The CDR3: CAWKNFRTNRQKPHDVQFF. The DNA of the CDR3 is TGTGCCTGGAAAAATTTTCGGACAAATAGGCAGAAGCCGCACGATGTTCAGTTCTTC. The whole variable domain, remainder taken from reference TRBV30 and TRBJ2-1, is SQTIHQWPATLVQPVGSPLSLECTVEGTSNPNLYWYRQAAGRGLQLLFYSVGIGQISSEVPQNLSASRPQDRQFILSSKKLLLSDSGFYLCAWKNFRTNRQKPHDVQFFGPGTRLTVL.

V gene TRBV2 combines with J gene TRBJ1-2, with a tentative D call TRBD1 (5 bases). The ends were cut back, 10 bases at V and 8 bases at J, with 23 bases in the middle. This CDR3 is built from 14 residues. Germline CDR1 is SNHLY and CDR2 is FYNNEI. The CDR3 region has the DNA TGTGCCACCCGGGGTGATCTCGGGGGGTACGGCTACACCTTC. Translated, it gives CATRGDLGGYGYTF.

This clone has only one observation. V is TRBV19 and J is TRBJ2-1; D may be TRBD2 (5 bases). V lost 3 bases and J 8 bases, leaving 17 bases between the germline ends. Per the germline V gene, CDR1 is LNHDA and CDR2 is SQIVND (reference sequence). The length of the CDR3 is 15 residues. The CDR3 is CASSIRAVALYEQFF. For the CDR3, the DNA is TGTGCCAGTAGTATCCGGGCGGTAGCGCTGTATGAGCAGTTCTTC.

The chain carries TRBV5-1 and TRBJ1-1; no clear D. The CDR3 sequence is 14 residues long. Trimming cost V 0 bases and J 0 bases, with 6 bases left between them. Germline CDR1 SGHRS, CDR2 YFSETQ. CDR3 coding DNA: TGCGCCAGCAGCTTGGGCAGGTTGAACACTGAAGCTTTCTTT. Amino acids: CASSLGRLNTEAFF.

The chain is built from TRBV5-1 and TRBJ2-3; a weak D match, TRBD2 (5 bases). V lost 4 bases and J lost 2, with 17 bases in between. The CDR3 is 16 amino acids. CDR1 SGHRS and CDR2 YFSETQ come from the germline V gene. The CDR3 spells CASSPPVEGATDTQYF. The CDR3 bases are TGCGCCAGCAGCCCCCCGGTCGAGGGAGCCACAGATACGCAGTATTTT.

This sequence joins TRBV5-6 and TRBJ1-5, with 7 bases aligning to TRBD1. The CDR3 covers 13 residues. Germline V lookup: CDR1 SGHDT, CDR2 YYEEEE. The junction had 9 bases not matched to a gene; V was cut back by 0 bases and J by 15 bases. As DNA, the CDR3 is TGTGCCAGCAGCTTGGCTGGACAGGCCTCACGGCATTTT. This sequence encodes CASSLAGQASRHF.

This clone came up once. V and J are TRBV27 and TRBJ1-3; D call uncertain. In germline, CDR1 is MNHEY, CDR2 SMNVEV (reference sequence). The V and J ends lost 7 bases and 0 bases respectively, with 7 bases between them. The CDR3 consists of 13 residues. In DNA, the CDR3 is TGTGCCAGCATTTTTAGCTCTGGAAACACCATATATTTT. It yields the protein CASIFSSGNTIYF.

This clone is a singleton in its sample. The rearrangement uses TRBV5-1 and TRBJ2-1, with 7 bases that match TRBD1. CDR3 length: 15 residues. After removal of 2 bases from V and 0 bases from J, the junction contained 2 bases not matched to a gene. Germline-derived CDR1 and CDR2 are SGHRS and YFSETQ. The CDR3 DNA reads as TGCGCCAGCAGCTTCGGGACAGCCTCCTACAATGAGCAGTTCTTC. Its translation: CASSFGTASYNEQFF.

This chain joins TRBV28 and TRBJ2-7; TRBD2 is a possible D gene (5 bases). Germline V lookup: CDR1 MDHEN, CDR2 SYDVKM. The CDR3 loop spans 13 amino acids. V was shortened by 7 bases and J by 2 bases, with 12 bases between the two germline ends. The DNA of the CDR3 is TGTGCCAGCAAGCGGACCCTCCCCTACGAGCAGTACTTC. This sequence encodes CASKRTLPYEQYF.

This sequence joins TRBV28 and TRBJ1-5, with no clear D. This CDR3 is 15 amino acids long. V lost 7 bases and J lost 2, with 15 bases in between. Germline CDR1 MDHEN, CDR2 SYDVKM. The CDR3, as DNA: TGTGCCAGCATCAAGGAGGGAGCGCGCAATCAGCCCCAGCATTTT. Its translation: CASIKEGARNQPQHF. Drawing the rest from reference TRBV28 and TRBJ1-5, the complete variable domain is DVKVTQSSRYLVKRTGEKVFLECVQDMDHENMFWYRQDPGLGLRLIYFSYDVKMKEKGDIPEGYSVSREKKERFSLILESASTNQTSMYLCASIKEGARNQPQHFGDGTRLSIL.